This T cell receptor beta chain was identified in a study of cytomegalovirus exposure and HLA in healthy donors. About the research overall: Previous work identified 95 million to 120 million unique TCR beta sequences from roughly 180 million T cells. Study-level findings and limits: A later analysis linked a missense DCLRE1C variant to TCR beta V- and J-gene trimming.

60 Vbeta and 13 Jbeta primers were used in PCR. Sequenced by immunoSEQ multiplex PCR; TCRdb stores in-frame clones only, minus some. The repertoire includes 150,000 to 200,000 clones, around 80% of them detected once, and around 1.9% sits in the top ten. At the time of sampling, donors were nominally healthy, though unrecorded immune exposures were likely. About this clone: Its specificity is unknown.

The CDR3 contains 14 residues. CDR1 is MNHEY and CDR2 is SVGAGI in the germline V gene. V shed 6 bases, J shed 3 bases, and the junction held 7 bases outside the gene matches. The sequenced sample consisted of PBMCs. The chain uses TRBV6-5 and TRBJ2-7; 8 nucleotides match TRBD1. The receptor was isolated from a woman in her twenties or thirties in good health and CMV-seronegative. CDR3 bases: TGTGCCAGCAGCTGGACAGGGCCCTACTACGAGCAGTACTTC. Translation gives CASSWTGPYYEQYF.